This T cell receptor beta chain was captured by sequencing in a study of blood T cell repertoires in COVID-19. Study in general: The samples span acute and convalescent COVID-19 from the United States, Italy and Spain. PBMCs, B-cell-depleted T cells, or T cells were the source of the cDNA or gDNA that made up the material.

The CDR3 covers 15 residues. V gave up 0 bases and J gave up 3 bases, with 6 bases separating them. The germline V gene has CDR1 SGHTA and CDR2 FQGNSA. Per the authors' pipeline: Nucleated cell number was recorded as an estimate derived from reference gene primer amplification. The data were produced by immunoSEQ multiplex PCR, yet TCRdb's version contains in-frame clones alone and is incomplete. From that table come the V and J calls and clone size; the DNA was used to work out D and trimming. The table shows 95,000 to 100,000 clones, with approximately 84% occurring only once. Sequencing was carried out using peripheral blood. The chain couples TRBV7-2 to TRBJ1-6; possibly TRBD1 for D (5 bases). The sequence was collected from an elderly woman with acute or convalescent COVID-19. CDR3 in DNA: TGTGCCAGCAGCTTAGCGGGGGGCTATAATTCACCCCTCCACTTT. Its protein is CASSLAGGYNSPLHF.